Described below is a single T cell receptor beta chain sequence and its context. Its antigen is unidentified. These data come from a study of long-term antiretroviral therapy in people with HIV. Study observations and caveats: Transplant-donor-level diversity was not reached after ART, though diversity increased.

This was the immunoSEQ v3.0 assay at survey level. The method was immunoSEQ multiplex PCR; TCRdb's version includes in-frame clones alone and lacks a portion of them. The sample has about 25,000 clones; 76% are singletons. The CDR3 length is 14 residues. J was trimmed by 2 bases and V by 7 bases; bases with no gene match: 4. Germline V gives CDR1 WSHSY, CDR2 SAAADI. This specimen was unsorted PBMCs, taken 0.5 years after starting antiretroviral therapy. This sequence originates from a woman in her thirties or forties with HIV. The V gene is TRBV10-2, the J gene TRBJ1-2; 10 nucleotides match TRBD1. The CDR3 DNA reads TGCGCCAGCACAGGACAGGGGGAAAACTATGGCTACACCTTC. Translation gives CASTGQGENYGYTF.